This T cell receptor (beta chain) is from a study of shared clonotypes between healthy human individuals. Study conclusions and caveats: The study's rarefaction showed incomplete sorted-subset sequencing despite large depth.

Here immunoSEQ multiplex PCR was the method, and the copy in TCRdb shows in-frame clones only, minus some. The sample lists 400,000 to 600,000 clones, 95% to 97% seen once, with 0.05% to 0.07% in the top ten. CDR1 SQVTM and CDR2 ANQGSEA come from the germline V gene. With 3 bases removed from V and 2 bases from J, the gap between germline ends came to 6 bases. CDR3 size: 12 residues. The donor cohort consisted entirely of Caucasian adults residing in Nashville, Tennessee. Naive CD45RA+ and memory CD45RA-negative subsets were split from CD4+ cells. A remark on this clone: Its target is unknown.

The chain links TRBV29-1 to TRBJ2-3; D is unresolved. This clonotype originated in a woman in her thirties in good health. Sequencing was done on a sample of naive CD4+ T cells sorted from blood. Subset meaning: CD45RA+ positively selected. The CDR3 region is CSVDGFTDTQYF. CDR3 in DNA: TGCAGCGTTGATGGTTTCACAGATACGCAGTATTTT.